One sample yielded the 14 T cell receptor beta chains listed below, sequenced in a study of T cells in women clearing cervical HPV infection. This table comes from immunoSEQ multiplex PCR, and its TCRdb copy is limited to in-frame clones, with some not included. The sample data list about 30,000 clones. Material for sequencing was blood buffy coat. The source of these receptors is a woman aged 18 to 75 with a cervical HPV16 infection that either progressed to CIN3+ or cleared (not recorded which).

About this clone itself: The observed sequence ends 3 residues before the CDR3 terminus, with the missing tail filled in from the germline J gene. The rearrangement joins TRBV18 to TRBJ1-1; no reliable D call. The germline V and J ends were trimmed by 4 bases and 3 bases, with 9 bases remaining between them. The CDR3 loop spans 13 amino acids. CDR1 and CDR2 (germline): KGHSH, LQKENI. The CDR3 region is CASSLSQDTEAFF. The DNA read from the CDR3 is TGTGCCAGCTCACTCTCGCAGGACACTGAA.

Points on this clone: The read finishes 3 residues shy of the CDR3 end, and the germline J gene is used to complete it. The chain carries TRBV30 and TRBJ1-2, with unresolved D. The germline V and J ends were trimmed by 0 bases and 1 base, with 12 bases remaining between them. CDR3 length equals 15 residues. CDR1 GTSNPN and CDR2 SVGIG come from the germline V gene (reference sequence). CDR3 protein: CAWSVKQTNNYGYTF. CDR3 DNA (partial): TGTGCCTGGAGTGTAAAACAGACAAATAACTATGGC.

A word on this clone: The read terminates 3 residues before the CDR3 end, so the remaining end is supplied by the germline J gene. The genes are TRBV19 and TRBJ1-5; a weak D match, TRBD1 (6 bases). Looked up from germline, CDR1 is LNHDA and CDR2 is SQIVND (reference sequence). The CDR3 length is 15 residues. Trimming left V 4 bases short and J 2 bases short, with 12 bases between. CDR3 protein: CASSTSGVGNQPQHF. CDR3 bases read: TGTGCCAGTAGTACGTCAGGGGTAGGCAATCAGCCC.

On this clone itself: The observed sequence ends 3 residues before the CDR3 terminus, with the missing tail filled in from the germline J gene. The V and J genes are TRBV20-1 and TRBJ2-2, with TRBD2 matching 7 bases. Trimming cost V 5 bases and J 4 bases; bases outside gene matches: 7. This CDR3 comprises 14 residues. Per germline, CDR1 DFQATT and CDR2 SNEGSKA (reference sequence). CDR3 sequence: CSAPFGGVTGELFF. The part of the CDR3 DNA that was read is TGCAGTGCTCCTTTTGGGGGGGTCACCGGGGAG.

Comment on this clone: From the germline J gene comes the end of the CDR3, since the read stops 3 residues before it. This sequence joins TRBV19 and TRBJ1-6; D gene unclear. This CDR3 comprises 16 residues. V lost 4 bases and J 0 bases, leaving 10 bases between the germline ends. The germline V gene encodes CDR1 LNHDA and CDR2 SQIVND (reference sequence). The CDR3 here is CASSKALSSYNSPLHF. The CDR3 DNA, read in part, is TGTGCCAGTAGTAAGGCCCTGAGCTCCTATAATTCACCC.

On this clone itself: The sequence runs out 3 residues before the end of the CDR3; the remainder is reconstructed from the germline J gene. The genes are TRBV4-2 and TRBJ1-1; 8 bases match TRBD1. CDR1 and CDR2 from the germline V gene are LGHNA and YNFKEQ. Unmatched junction bases numbered 10, after V lost 3 bases and J lost 1 base. This CDR3 has 17 amino acids. Incomplete CDR3 DNA: TGTGCCAGCAGCCACCCTCTGGCAGGGGGCGAGAACACTGAA. This gives the protein CASSHPLAGGENTE. In full, the CDR3 is CASSHPLAGGENTEAFF.

A note on this clone: The CDR3 is cut off 3 residues early in the read; its end comes from the germline J gene. The chain is built from TRBV30 and TRBJ2-4; 12 bases are shared with TRBD2. Germline V gene sequence: CDR1 GTSNPN, CDR2 SVGIG (reference sequence). V was clipped by 3 bases and J by 9 bases; unmatched bases: 15. The length of the CDR3 is 17 residues. The part of the CDR3 DNA that was read is TGTGCCTGGAGCGAATGGACTAGCGGGGTCGGGCAGGGCATT. Translated, it gives CAWSEWTSGVGQGI. The complete CDR3 protein is CAWSEWTSGVGQGIQYF.

As concerns this clone: The CDR3 extends 3 residues past the end of the read, so its final part is completed from the germline J gene. The gene calls are TRBV10-3 and TRBJ1-1; D not certain. Germline values: CDR1 ENHRY, CDR2 SYGVKD. The CDR3 is made up of 17 amino acids. V lost 4 bases and J lost 0, with 18 bases in between. CDR3 DNA, as far as it was read: TGTGCCATCAGTGTTCAACAGCTTCTCTCATTGAACACTGAA. Its translation is CAISVQQLLSLNTE. The full CDR3 sequence reads CAISVQQLLSLNTEAFF.

With respect to this clone: The CDR3 end falls 3 residues outside the read, so it is completed with the germline J gene. V is TRBV7-2 and J is TRBJ1-2; 11 nucleotides agree with TRBD1. This CDR3 is 15 amino acids long. V shed 1 base and J 6 bases; nucleotides not matched to a gene: 4. The germline V gene has CDR1 SGHTA and CDR2 FQGNSA. The sequenced CDR3 bases are TGTGCCAGCAGCTTAGGATCGGGACAGGGGGATGGC. Its protein product is CASSLGSGQGDG. The whole CDR3 sequence reads CASSLGSGQGDGYTF.

Comment on this clone: The read comes to an end 3 residues before the CDR3 does, leaving the germline J gene to fill in the end. The chain carries TRBV4-2 and TRBJ2-1, with D perhaps matching TRBD1 or TRBD2 (5 bases each). The V gene lost 4 bases and the J gene lost 0 bases, with 13 bases spanning the gap. CDR3 length: 16 residues. Germline V CDR1 and CDR2: LGHNA, YNFKEQ. CDR3 sequence reads: CASSPERGFSYNEQFF. CDR3 bases read: TGTGCCAGCAGCCCAGAGAGGGGCTTCTCCTACAATGAG.

In the case of this clone: Read data end 3 residues before the CDR3 end; the end is taken from the germline J gene. The gene calls are TRBV5-1 and TRBJ1-4; the D gene is possibly TRBD1 (6 bases). V lost 0 bases and J 4 bases, leaving 13 bases between the germline ends. CDR1 and CDR2 from the germline V gene are SGHRS and YFSETQ. The length of the CDR3 is 16 residues. Partial CDR3 DNA: TGCGCCAGCAGCTTGGCCACAGGGATGGGTAATGAAAAA. Translated: CASSLATGMGNEK. The entire CDR3 reads CASSLATGMGNEKLFF.

The DNA read from the CDR3 is TGTGCCAGCAGTCCCCGGTCCGACAGGGAACAGCCC. This encodes CASSPRSDREQP. The whole CDR3 protein reads CASSPRSDREQPQHF. The gene calls are TRBV28 and TRBJ1-5; 7 nucleotides align to TRBD1. The CDR3 end is not reached by the read, which stops 3 residues before it; the germline J gene fills it in. Per germline, CDR1 MDHEN and CDR2 SYDVKM. V lost 5 bases, J lost 7 bases, and 11 bases stayed unmatched. The length of the CDR3 is 15 residues.

A remark on this clone: From the germline J gene comes the end of the CDR3, since the read stops 3 residues before it. V usage is TRBV5-1 and J usage is TRBJ2-1, with TRBD2 matching 8 bases. CDR3 size: 15 residues. After removal of 0 bases from V and 2 bases from J, the junction contained 1 base not matched to a gene. CDR1 is SGHRS and CDR2 is YFSETQ in the germline V gene. The DNA read from the CDR3 is TGCGCCAGCAGCTTGGTCGGGGGGGCCTACAATGAG. This codes for CASSLVGGAYNE. The CDR3 in its entirety is CASSLVGGAYNEQFF.

In regard to this clone: The read ends 3 residues before the CDR3 terminus; that terminus is restored from the germline J gene. The chain has TRBV2 and TRBJ1-1, with D maybe TRBD1 (5 bases). Germline V CDR1 and CDR2: SNHLY, FYNNEI. V was shortened by 2 bases and J by 2 bases, with 9 bases between the two germline ends. This CDR3 is built from 14 residues. CDR3 amino acids: CASSERRTNTEAFF. Incomplete CDR3 DNA: TGTGCCAGCAGTGAACGGAGGACAAACACTGAA.